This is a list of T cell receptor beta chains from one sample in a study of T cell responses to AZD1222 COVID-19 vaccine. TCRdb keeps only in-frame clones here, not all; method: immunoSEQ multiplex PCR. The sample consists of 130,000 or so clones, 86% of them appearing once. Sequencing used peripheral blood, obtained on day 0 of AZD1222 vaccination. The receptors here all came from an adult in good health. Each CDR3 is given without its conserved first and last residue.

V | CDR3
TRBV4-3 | ASSQAGLAGVTDTQY
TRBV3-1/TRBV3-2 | ASSQVTLAEETQY
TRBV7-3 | ASSLTRDTNTEAF
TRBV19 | ASSIGGFSYEQY
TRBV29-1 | SVGVSTNEKLF
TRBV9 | ASSVGTGANTEAF
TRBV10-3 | AISDEVLGPNQPQH
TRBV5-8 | ASSLGTGPEQY
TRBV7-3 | ASSLLAGEFSYNEQF
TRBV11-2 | ASSSNRGVEAF
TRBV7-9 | ASSRRQGKEETQY
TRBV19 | ASSWDRGRPGNQPQH
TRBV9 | ASSVSGSDTQY
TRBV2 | ASTDLTGFDYGYT
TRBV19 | ASSIDARKLLAGGIDTQY
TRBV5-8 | ASSRMGTGEAGYEQY
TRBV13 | ASSTSGTGNSYNEQF
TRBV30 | AWSVHQNTEAF
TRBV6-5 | ASSYGDRTYEQY
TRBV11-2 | ASSLGGGIAF
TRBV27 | ASSLSLAGGPYTGELF
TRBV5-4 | ASSQGHRETQY
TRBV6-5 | ASVVGRKYGYT
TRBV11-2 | ASSPDGQGGYGYT
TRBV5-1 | ASSLGTGDAETQY
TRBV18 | ASSPQENSPLH
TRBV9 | ASSVYRGNSPLH
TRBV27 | ASSPRTSGGANEQF
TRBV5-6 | ASSLSLVKQPQH
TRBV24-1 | ATSELAGGPGTGELF
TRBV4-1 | ASSQVHGGASAYNEQF
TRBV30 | AWSPASGPYEQY
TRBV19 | ASSTTGEDTQY
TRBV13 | ASSLRLAGYGDEQF
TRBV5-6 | ASSLGHYTDTQY
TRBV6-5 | ASSITGDQYQPQH
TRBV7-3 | ASSLTGRGGYNEQF
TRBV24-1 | ATSDTTSGSDEQY
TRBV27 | ASSLLGGDEQY
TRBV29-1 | SAAGGANVLT
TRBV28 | ASSFPLNTEAF
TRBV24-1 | ATSGRSHNEQF